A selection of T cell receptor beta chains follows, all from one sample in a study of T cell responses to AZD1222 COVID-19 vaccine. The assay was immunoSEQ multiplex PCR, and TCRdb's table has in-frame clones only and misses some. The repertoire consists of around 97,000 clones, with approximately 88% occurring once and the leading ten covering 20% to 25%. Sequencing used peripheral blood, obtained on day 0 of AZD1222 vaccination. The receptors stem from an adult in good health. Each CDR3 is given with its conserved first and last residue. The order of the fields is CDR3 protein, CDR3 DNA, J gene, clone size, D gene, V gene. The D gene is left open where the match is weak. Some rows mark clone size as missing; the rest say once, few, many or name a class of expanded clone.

CDR3aa: CASSLERQETQYF
CDR3nt: TGTGCCAGCAGCTTAGAGCGCCAAGAGACCCAGTACTTC
j_gene: TRBJ2-5
abundance: -
d_gene: -
v_gene: TRBV7-3

CDR3aa: CASSGEGAYNQPQHF
CDR3nt: TGTGCCAGCTCGGGTGAAGGGGCCTACAATCAGCCCCAGCATTTT
j_gene: TRBJ1-5
abundance: -
d_gene: -
v_gene: TRBV2

CDR3aa: CASTRNTEAFF
CDR3nt: TGTGCCAGCACCCGGAACACTGAAGCTTTCTTT
j_gene: TRBJ1-1
abundance: -
d_gene: -
v_gene: TRBV2

CDR3aa: CASWGGQGLERYTF
CDR3nt: TGTGCCAGCTGGGGGGGACAGGGTCTTGAGCGCTACACCTTC
j_gene: TRBJ1-2
abundance: -
d_gene: TRBD1
v_gene: TRBV6-6

CDR3aa: CASNNQYTGELFF
CDR3nt: TGTGCCAGTAACAATCAGTACACCGGGGAGCTGTTTTTT
j_gene: TRBJ2-2
abundance: -
d_gene: -
v_gene: TRBV19

CDR3aa: CASSPTSGGYTF
CDR3nt: TGTGCCAGCAGTCCTACTTCCGGTGGCTACACCTTC
j_gene: TRBJ1-2
abundance: -
d_gene: -
v_gene: TRBV27

CDR3aa: CASSPTRGQTGYTF
CDR3nt: TGCGCCAGCAGCCCGACCCGCGGACAGACTGGCTACACCTTC
j_gene: TRBJ1-2
abundance: -
d_gene: -
v_gene: TRBV5-1

CDR3aa: CASSFLGTVRVDEQFF
CDR3nt: TGTGCCAGCAGCTTCCTCGGGACAGTGAGGGTCGATGAGCAGTTCTTC
j_gene: TRBJ2-1
abundance: -
d_gene: TRBD1
v_gene: TRBV7-2

CDR3aa: CASSAPQFRGFGANVLTF
CDR3nt: TGTGCCAGCAGCGCCCCGCAATTCAGGGGTTTTGGGGCCAACGTCCTGACTTTC
j_gene: TRBJ2-6
abundance: once
d_gene: -
v_gene: TRBV9

CDR3aa: CASSLNGQNTEAFF
CDR3nt: TGTGCCAGCAGCCTAAACGGACAGAACACTGAAGCTTTCTTT
j_gene: TRBJ1-1
abundance: -
d_gene: -
v_gene: TRBV7-3

CDR3aa: CASSPIRDRGHEQYF
CDR3nt: TGTGCCAGCAGCCCGATCCGGGACAGGGGCCACGAGCAGTACTTC
j_gene: TRBJ2-7
abundance: -
d_gene: TRBD1
v_gene: TRBV14

CDR3aa: CASSKGVTENTEAFF
CDR3nt: TGTGCCAGCAGCAAAGGTGTGACAGAAAACACTGAAGCTTTCTTT
j_gene: TRBJ1-1
abundance: -
d_gene: -
v_gene: TRBV21-1

CDR3aa: CAISGVNGGGLSGGELFF
CDR3nt: TGTGCCATCAGTGGAGTCAATGGGGGCGGCCTCTCCGGCGGGGAGCTGTTTTTT
j_gene: TRBJ2-2
abundance: -
d_gene: -
v_gene: TRBV10-3

CDR3aa: CASSASFVTGAPTEAFF
CDR3nt: TGTGCCAGCAGCGCGTCATTCGTGACAGGGGCGCCTACTGAAGCTTTCTTT
j_gene: TRBJ1-1
abundance: -
d_gene: TRBD1
v_gene: TRBV9

CDR3aa: CASSTAVRAVYGYTF
CDR3nt: TGTGCCAGTAGTACCGCCGTGCGGGCAGTCTATGGCTACACCTTC
j_gene: TRBJ1-2
abundance: -
d_gene: -
v_gene: TRBV19

CDR3aa: CASSQDGGRQPQHF
CDR3nt: TGTGCCAGCAGCCAAGACGGGGGGCGTCAGCCCCAGCATTTT
j_gene: TRBJ1-5
abundance: -
d_gene: -
v_gene: TRBV3-1/TRBV3-2

CDR3aa: CAISEGAFSGYTF
CDR3nt: TGTGCCATCAGTGAGGGGGCATTCAGTGGCTACACCTTC
j_gene: TRBJ1-2
abundance: -
d_gene: -
v_gene: TRBV10-3

CDR3aa: CASSPGQSWGTQYF
CDR3nt: TGTGCCAGCAGCCCGGGACAGTCATGGGGGACCCAGTACTTC
j_gene: TRBJ2-5
abundance: -
d_gene: TRBD1
v_gene: TRBV3-1/TRBV3-2

CDR3aa: CASRRGQYSGNTIYF
CDR3nt: TGTGCCAGTAGGAGGGGACAGTACTCTGGAAACACCATATATTTT
j_gene: TRBJ1-3
abundance: -
d_gene: TRBD1
v_gene: TRBV19

CDR3aa: CASSSGPNYNSPLHF
CDR3nt: TGTGCCAGCAGCTCGGGACCGAACTATAATTCACCCCTCCACTTT
j_gene: TRBJ1-6
abundance: -
d_gene: -
v_gene: TRBV7-6

CDR3aa: CASTLGGDEQFF
CDR3nt: TGTGCCAGCACCCTGGGGGGGGATGAGCAGTTCTTC
j_gene: TRBJ2-1
abundance: -
d_gene: TRBD2
v_gene: TRBV6-9

CDR3aa: CSVAGTGKDQPQHF
CDR3nt: TGCAGCGTGGCCGGGACAGGAAAGGATCAGCCCCAGCATTTT
j_gene: TRBJ1-5
abundance: once
d_gene: TRBD1
v_gene: TRBV29-1

CDR3aa: CASRRTGGSAFF
CDR3nt: TGTGCCAGCAGACGGACAGGGGGGTCGGCTTTCTTT
j_gene: TRBJ1-1
abundance: -
d_gene: TRBD1
v_gene: TRBV3-1/TRBV3-2

CDR3aa: CASSREFQVTQYF
CDR3nt: TGTGCCAGCAGCCGGGAATTTCAGGTGACCCAGTACTTC
j_gene: TRBJ2-5
abundance: -
d_gene: -
v_gene: TRBV28

CDR3aa: CASSFTGPYDEQYF
CDR3nt: TGTGCCAGCAGTTTCACAGGACCCTACGACGAGCAGTACTTC
j_gene: TRBJ2-7
abundance: -
d_gene: -
v_gene: TRBV28

CDR3aa: CASIPSETGIYEQYF
CDR3nt: TGTGCCAGCATCCCATCCGAGACAGGGATCTACGAGCAGTACTTC
j_gene: TRBJ2-7
abundance: -
d_gene: TRBD1
v_gene: TRBV2

CDR3aa: CASKRSNYGYTF
CDR3nt: TGTGCCAGCAAGAGGTCTAACTATGGCTACACCTTC
j_gene: TRBJ1-2
abundance: -
d_gene: -
v_gene: TRBV6-5

CDR3aa: CASSQDRDYGYTF
CDR3nt: TGCGCCAGCAGCCAGGACAGGGACTATGGCTACACCTTC
j_gene: TRBJ1-2
abundance: once
d_gene: TRBD1
v_gene: TRBV5-1

CDR3aa: CASSFQISMNTEAFF
CDR3nt: TGTGCCAGCAGCTTTCAGATATCCATGAACACTGAAGCTTTCTTT
j_gene: TRBJ1-1
abundance: few
d_gene: -
v_gene: TRBV7-2

CDR3aa: CAWRPRGSPYGYTF
CDR3nt: TGTGCCTGGAGGCCAAGGGGGTCACCCTATGGCTACACCTTC
j_gene: TRBJ1-2
abundance: -
d_gene: -
v_gene: TRBV30

CDR3aa: CAWSEGLGTEAFF
CDR3nt: TGTGCCTGGAGTGAGGGACTGGGCACTGAAGCTTTCTTT
j_gene: TRBJ1-1
abundance: -
d_gene: -
v_gene: TRBV30

CDR3aa: CASSSRAHYEQYF
CDR3nt: TGCGCCAGCAGCTCCCGGGCCCACTACGAGCAGTACTTC
j_gene: TRBJ2-7
abundance: -
d_gene: -
v_gene: TRBV4-3

CDR3aa: CASSVPGQGRGETQYF
CDR3nt: TGTGCCAGTAGTGTGCCGGGACAGGGGAGAGGAGAGACCCAGTACTTC
j_gene: TRBJ2-5
abundance: -
d_gene: TRBD1
v_gene: TRBV19

CDR3aa: CASRIQREADTQYF
CDR3nt: TGCGCCAGCAGAATTCAGAGAGAGGCAGATACGCAGTATTTT
j_gene: TRBJ2-3
abundance: -
d_gene: -
v_gene: TRBV5-1

CDR3aa: CASRGTGGKNTEAFF
CDR3nt: TGTGCCAGCAGGGGGACAGGGGGGAAGAACACTGAAGCTTTCTTT
j_gene: TRBJ1-1
abundance: -
d_gene: TRBD1
v_gene: TRBV28

CDR3aa: CASASNSYNEQFF
CDR3nt: TGTGCCAGCGCGAGCAACTCCTACAATGAGCAGTTCTTC
j_gene: TRBJ2-1
abundance: -
d_gene: -
v_gene: TRBV6-4

CDR3aa: CASSQANRDYGYTF
CDR3nt: TGTGCCAGCAGCCAAGCGAACAGGGACTATGGCTACACCTTC
j_gene: TRBJ1-2
abundance: -
d_gene: -
v_gene: TRBV3-1/TRBV3-2

CDR3aa: CASSLDETGANVLTF
CDR3nt: TGCGCCAGCAGCTTGGATGAGACCGGGGCCAACGTCCTGACTTTC
j_gene: TRBJ2-6
abundance: -
d_gene: -
v_gene: TRBV5-1

CDR3aa: CASSPWGGSGRSYEQYF
CDR3nt: TGTGCCAGCAGCCCTTGGGGGGGGAGCGGACGCTCCTACGAGCAGTACTTC
j_gene: TRBJ2-7
abundance: -
d_gene: TRBD2
v_gene: TRBV13

CDR3aa: CASSRPGGRDANEQFF
CDR3nt: TGTGCCAGCTCCCGCCCCGGAGGGCGTGATGCCAATGAGCAGTTCTTC
j_gene: TRBJ2-1
abundance: -
d_gene: -
v_gene: TRBV11-1

CDR3aa: CASSYKGQGIGTEAFF
CDR3nt: TGTGCCAGCAGTTACAAGGGCCAGGGGATTGGCACTGAAGCTTTCTTT
j_gene: TRBJ1-1
abundance: few
d_gene: -
v_gene: TRBV6-2/TRBV6-3

CDR3aa: CASSFGLAGIYNEQFF
CDR3nt: TGCGCCAGCAGCTTTGGACTAGCGGGAATTTACAATGAGCAGTTCTTC
j_gene: TRBJ2-1
abundance: -
d_gene: TRBD2
v_gene: TRBV5-1

CDR3aa: CASSLEEEQYF
CDR3nt: TGCGCCAGCAGCTTGGAGGAGGAGCAGTACTTC
j_gene: TRBJ2-7
abundance: -
d_gene: -
v_gene: TRBV5-1

CDR3aa: CASSIGQDTGELFF
CDR3nt: TGTGCCAGCAGTATTGGACAGGACACCGGGGAGCTGTTTTTT
j_gene: TRBJ2-2
abundance: -
d_gene: TRBD1
v_gene: TRBV28

CDR3aa: CASSPEGDRVSPLHF
CDR3nt: TGCGCCAGCAGCCCCGAAGGGGACAGGGTATCACCCCTCCACTTT
j_gene: TRBJ1-6
abundance: -
d_gene: TRBD1
v_gene: TRBV5-1

CDR3aa: CASSSTYEQYF
CDR3nt: TGTGCCAGCAGCTCAACCTACGAGCAGTACTTC
j_gene: TRBJ2-7
abundance: -
d_gene: -
v_gene: TRBV6-5

CDR3aa: CASSVMGLAGDEQYF
CDR3nt: TGTGCCAGCAGCGTAATGGGACTAGCGGGAGACGAGCAGTACTTC
j_gene: TRBJ2-7
abundance: -
d_gene: TRBD2
v_gene: TRBV9

CDR3aa: CASSVADLGTGRSPLHF
CDR3nt: TGTGCCAGCAGCGTAGCTGACCTAGGGACAGGGAGATCACCCCTCCACTTT
j_gene: TRBJ1-6
abundance: few
d_gene: TRBD1
v_gene: TRBV9

CDR3aa: CSASHFSPREGNQPQHF
CDR3nt: TGCAGTGCTAGTCACTTCAGCCCGCGCGAGGGCAATCAGCCCCAGCATTTT
j_gene: TRBJ1-5
abundance: -
d_gene: -
v_gene: TRBV20-1

CDR3aa: CASSLPPGRGYNEQFF
CDR3nt: TGTGCCAGCAGCCTACCTCCCGGGAGGGGATACAATGAGCAGTTCTTC
j_gene: TRBJ2-1
abundance: -
d_gene: TRBD2
v_gene: TRBV14

CDR3aa: CASSQDLEREQYF
CDR3nt: TGTGCCAGCAGCCAAGATCTGGAACGGGAGCAGTACTTC
j_gene: TRBJ2-7
abundance: -
d_gene: -
v_gene: TRBV3-1/TRBV3-2

CDR3aa: CASTTGQGNQPQHF
CDR3nt: TGTGCCAGCACCACGGGACAGGGCAATCAGCCCCAGCATTTT
j_gene: TRBJ1-5
abundance: -
d_gene: TRBD1
v_gene: TRBV6-5